This T cell receptor (beta chain) was found in a study of cytomegalovirus exposure and HLA in healthy donors. The study, taken as a whole, reports: Roughly even sequencing depth across donors was the assumption behind the presence/absence analyses. The study dropped some indistinguishable V segments, TRBV6-2 and TRBV6-3 among them. Further analysis, carried out later, found HLA-associated TCR beta chains more clonally expanded than equally common other chains.

Primers included in the PCR were 60 Vbeta and 13 Jbeta primers. The method was immunoSEQ multiplex PCR; TCRdb's version includes in-frame clones alone and lacks a portion of them. Among 95,000 to 150,000 clones listed, approximately 87% were seen once. This clone has a single count. Its antigen is not identified. The V end was cut by 4 bases, the J end by 5 bases, with 21 bases between. This CDR3 is built from 17 residues. Germline CDR1 and CDR2: SEHNR and FQNEAQ (reference sequence). The receptor's source is a man aged 18 to 29 in good health and CMV-seropositive. The sequencing input was PBMCs. The V gene is TRBV7-9, the J gene TRBJ1-5; maybe TRBD1 (5 bases). CDR3 amino acids: CASSSAPQGYADQPQHF. The CDR3 DNA is TGTGCCAGCAGCTCCGCCCCTCAGGGATACGCCGATCAGCCCCAGCATTTT.